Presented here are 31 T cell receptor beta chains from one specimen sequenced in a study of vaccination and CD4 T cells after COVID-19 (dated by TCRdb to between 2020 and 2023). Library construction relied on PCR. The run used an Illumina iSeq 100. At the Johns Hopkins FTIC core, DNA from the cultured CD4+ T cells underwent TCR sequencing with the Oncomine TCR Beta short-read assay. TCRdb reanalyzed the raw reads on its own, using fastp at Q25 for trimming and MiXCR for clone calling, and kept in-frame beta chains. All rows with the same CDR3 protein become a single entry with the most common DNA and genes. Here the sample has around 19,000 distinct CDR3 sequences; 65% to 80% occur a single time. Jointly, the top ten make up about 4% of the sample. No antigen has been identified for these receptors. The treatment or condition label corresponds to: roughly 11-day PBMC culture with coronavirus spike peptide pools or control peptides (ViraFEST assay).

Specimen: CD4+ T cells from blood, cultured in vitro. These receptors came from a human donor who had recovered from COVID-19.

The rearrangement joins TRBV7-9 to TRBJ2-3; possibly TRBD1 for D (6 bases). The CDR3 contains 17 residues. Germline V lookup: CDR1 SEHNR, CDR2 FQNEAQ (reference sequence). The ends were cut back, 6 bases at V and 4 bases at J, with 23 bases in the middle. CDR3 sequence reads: CASRGQVQGSEADTQYF. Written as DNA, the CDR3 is TGTGCCAGCAGAGGCCAAGTACAGGGAAGTGAGGCAGATACGCAGTATTTT.

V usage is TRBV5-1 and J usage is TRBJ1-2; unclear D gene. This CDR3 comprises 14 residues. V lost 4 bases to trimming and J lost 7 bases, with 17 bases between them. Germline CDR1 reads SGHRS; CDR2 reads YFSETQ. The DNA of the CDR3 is TGCGCCAGCAGCGGAACCCAAGGAGGAGGTGGCTACACCTTC. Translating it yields CASSGTQGGGGYTF.

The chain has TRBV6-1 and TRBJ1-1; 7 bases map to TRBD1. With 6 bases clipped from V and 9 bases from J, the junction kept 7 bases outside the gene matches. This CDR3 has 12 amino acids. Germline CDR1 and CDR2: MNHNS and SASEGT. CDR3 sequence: CASRPPGQQAFF. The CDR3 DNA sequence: TGTGCCAGCAGACCCCCGGGACAGCAAGCTTTCTTT.

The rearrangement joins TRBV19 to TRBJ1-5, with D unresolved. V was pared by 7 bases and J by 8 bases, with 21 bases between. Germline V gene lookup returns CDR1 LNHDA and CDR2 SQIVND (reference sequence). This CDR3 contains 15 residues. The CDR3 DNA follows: TGTGCCAGTATCCTAAACCCCAGATCTGGAGAGCCCCAGCATTTT. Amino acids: CASILNPRSGEPQHF.

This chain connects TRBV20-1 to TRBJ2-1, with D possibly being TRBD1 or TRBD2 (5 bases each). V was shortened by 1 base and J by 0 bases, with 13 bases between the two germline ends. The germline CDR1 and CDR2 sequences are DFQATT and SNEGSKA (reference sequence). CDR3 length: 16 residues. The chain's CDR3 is CSARAGTVISYNEQFF. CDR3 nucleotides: TGCAGTGCTAGAGCCGGGACGGTGATCTCCTACAATGAGCAGTTCTTC.

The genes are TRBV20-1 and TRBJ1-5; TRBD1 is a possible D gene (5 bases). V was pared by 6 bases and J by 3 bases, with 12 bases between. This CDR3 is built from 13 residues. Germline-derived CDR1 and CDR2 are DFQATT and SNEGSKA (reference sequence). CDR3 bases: TGCAGTGCGTCGTTGGACAACAATCAGCCCCAGCATTTT. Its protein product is CSASLDNNQPQHF.

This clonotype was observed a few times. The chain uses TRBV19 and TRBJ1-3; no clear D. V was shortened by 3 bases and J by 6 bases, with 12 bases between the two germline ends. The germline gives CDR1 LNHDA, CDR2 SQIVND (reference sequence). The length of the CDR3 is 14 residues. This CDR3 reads CASSMGRRENTIYF. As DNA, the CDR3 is TGTGCCAGTAGTATGGGGAGGAGGGAAAACACCATATATTTT.

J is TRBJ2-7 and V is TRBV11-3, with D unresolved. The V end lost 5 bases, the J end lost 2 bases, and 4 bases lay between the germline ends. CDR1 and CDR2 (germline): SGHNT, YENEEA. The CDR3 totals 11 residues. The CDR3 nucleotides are TGTGCCAGCAGCGCCGCCTACGAGCAGTACTTC. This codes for CASSAAYEQYF. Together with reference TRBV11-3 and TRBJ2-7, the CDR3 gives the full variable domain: EAGVVQSPRYKIIEKKQPVAFWCNPISGHNTLYWYLQNLGQGPELLIRYENEEAVDDSQLPKDRFSAERLKGVDSTLKIQPAELGDSAVYLCASSAAYEQYFGPGTRLTVT.

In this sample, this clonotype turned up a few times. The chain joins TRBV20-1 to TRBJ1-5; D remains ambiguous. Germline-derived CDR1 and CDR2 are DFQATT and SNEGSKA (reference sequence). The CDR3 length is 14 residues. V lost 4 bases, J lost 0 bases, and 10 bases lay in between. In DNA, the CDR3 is TGCAGTGCTACTAACACCAATAGCAATCAGCCCCAGCATTTT. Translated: CSATNTNSNQPQHF.

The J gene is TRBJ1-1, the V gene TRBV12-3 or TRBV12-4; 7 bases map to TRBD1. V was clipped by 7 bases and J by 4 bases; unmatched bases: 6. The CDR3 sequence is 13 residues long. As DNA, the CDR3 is TGTGCCAGCACTCAGGGGGAAATCACTGAAGCTTTCTTT. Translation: CASTQGEITEAFF.

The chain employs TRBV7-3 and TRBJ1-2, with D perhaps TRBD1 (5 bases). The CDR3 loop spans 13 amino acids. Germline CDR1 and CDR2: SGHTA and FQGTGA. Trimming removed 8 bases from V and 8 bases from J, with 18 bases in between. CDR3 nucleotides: TGTGCCAGCTCCCCCGGGGTAACAGGCGGCTACACCTTC. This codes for CASSPGVTGGYTF.

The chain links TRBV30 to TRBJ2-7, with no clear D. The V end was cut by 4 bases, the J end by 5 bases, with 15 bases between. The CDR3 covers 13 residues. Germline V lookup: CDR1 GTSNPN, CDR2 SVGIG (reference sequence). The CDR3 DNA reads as TGTGCCTGGAAGAAGGTTATCTTCGACGAGCAGTACTTC. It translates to CAWKKVIFDEQYF.

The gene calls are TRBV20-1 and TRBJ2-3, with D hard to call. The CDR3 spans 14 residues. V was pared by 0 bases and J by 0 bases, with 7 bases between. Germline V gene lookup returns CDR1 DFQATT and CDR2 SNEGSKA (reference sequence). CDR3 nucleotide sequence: TGCAGTGCTAGAGACAGCTCTAGCACAGATACGCAGTATTTT. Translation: CSARDSSSTDTQYF.

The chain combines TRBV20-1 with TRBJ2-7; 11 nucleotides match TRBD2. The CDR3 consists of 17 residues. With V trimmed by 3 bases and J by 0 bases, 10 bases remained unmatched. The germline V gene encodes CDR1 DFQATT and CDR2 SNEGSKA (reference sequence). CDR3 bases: TGCAGTGCTAGTCGCTCGACTAGCGGGGAGATCTCCTACGAGCAGTACTTC. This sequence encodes CSASRSTSGEISYEQYF.

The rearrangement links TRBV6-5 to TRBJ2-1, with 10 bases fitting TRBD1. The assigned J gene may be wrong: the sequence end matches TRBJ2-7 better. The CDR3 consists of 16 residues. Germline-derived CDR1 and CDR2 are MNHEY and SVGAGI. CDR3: CASSYSKRDRGYEQYF. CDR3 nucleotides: TGTGCCAGCAGTTACTCAAAACGGGACAGGGGATACGAGCAGTACTTC.

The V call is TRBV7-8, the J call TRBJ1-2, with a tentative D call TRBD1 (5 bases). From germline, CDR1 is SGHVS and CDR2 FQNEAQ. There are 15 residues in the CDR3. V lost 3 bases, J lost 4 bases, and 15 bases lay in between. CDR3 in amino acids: CASSLGVGPPYGYTF. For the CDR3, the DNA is TGTGCCAGCAGCTTGGGGGTGGGGCCGCCCTATGGCTACACCTTC.

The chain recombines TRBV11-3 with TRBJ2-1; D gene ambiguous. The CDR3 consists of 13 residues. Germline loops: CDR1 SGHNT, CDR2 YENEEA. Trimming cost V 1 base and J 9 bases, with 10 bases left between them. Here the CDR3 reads CASSLVFSGEQFF. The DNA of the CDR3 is TGTGCCAGCAGCTTAGTCTTTAGTGGTGAGCAGTTCTTC.

DNA of the CDR3: TGTGCCAGCAGCCGCGGGACGGCAGCCCGGGTGGATACGCAGTATTTT. Residues: CASSRGTAARVDTQYF. The chain combines TRBV7-3 with TRBJ2-3, with D maybe TRBD2 (6 bases). The CDR3 consists of 16 residues. The germline V gene has CDR1 SGHTA and CDR2 FQGTGA. V was clipped by 5 bases and J by 6 bases, with 21 bases between them.

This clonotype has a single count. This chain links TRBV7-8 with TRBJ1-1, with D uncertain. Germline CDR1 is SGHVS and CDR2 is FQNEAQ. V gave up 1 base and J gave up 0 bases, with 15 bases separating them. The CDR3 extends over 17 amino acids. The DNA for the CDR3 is TGTGCCAGCAGCTTAGTGGGAAGGTCACCCTTGAACACTGAAGCTTTCTTT. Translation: CASSLVGRSPLNTEAFF.

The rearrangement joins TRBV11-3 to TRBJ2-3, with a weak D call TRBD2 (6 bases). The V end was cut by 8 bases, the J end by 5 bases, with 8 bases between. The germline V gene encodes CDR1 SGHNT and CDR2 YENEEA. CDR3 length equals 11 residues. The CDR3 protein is CASGGEDTQYF. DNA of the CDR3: TGTGCCAGCGGCGGGGAAGATACGCAGTATTTT.

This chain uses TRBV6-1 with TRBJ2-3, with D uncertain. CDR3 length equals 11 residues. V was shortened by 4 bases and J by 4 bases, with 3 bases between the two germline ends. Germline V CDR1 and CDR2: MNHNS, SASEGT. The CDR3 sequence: CASSGADTQYF. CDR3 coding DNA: TGTGCCAGCAGTGGAGCAGATACGCAGTATTTT.

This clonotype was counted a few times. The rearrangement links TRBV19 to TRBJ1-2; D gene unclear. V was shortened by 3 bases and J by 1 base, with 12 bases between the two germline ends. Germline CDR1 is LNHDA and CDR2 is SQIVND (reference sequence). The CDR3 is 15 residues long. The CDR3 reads CASSIDAAFNYGYTF. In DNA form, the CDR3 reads TGTGCCAGTAGTATCGACGCAGCCTTTAACTATGGCTACACCTTC.

The CDR3 region has the DNA TGTGCCAGCAGCTTATCACAGGGTAACGTCGGGGAGCTGTTTTTT. This translates into CASSLSQGNVGELFF. V usage is TRBV7-3 and J usage is TRBJ2-2; tentative D call: TRBD1 (6 bases). Trimming shortened V by 2 bases and J by 7 bases, and 14 bases separated the two germline ends. Germline V gene lookup returns CDR1 SGHTA and CDR2 FQGTGA. The CDR3 loop spans 15 amino acids.

The CDR3: CASGLVQGGWTEAFF. CDR3 sequence (DNA): TGTGCTAGTGGTTTGGTACAAGGGGGGTGGACTGAAGCTTTCTTT. This chain links TRBV12-5 with TRBJ1-1; D may be TRBD1 (6 bases). In germline, CDR1 is LGHNT, CDR2 FRNRAP. V gave up 0 bases and J gave up 5 bases, with 13 bases separating them. This CDR3 comprises 15 residues.

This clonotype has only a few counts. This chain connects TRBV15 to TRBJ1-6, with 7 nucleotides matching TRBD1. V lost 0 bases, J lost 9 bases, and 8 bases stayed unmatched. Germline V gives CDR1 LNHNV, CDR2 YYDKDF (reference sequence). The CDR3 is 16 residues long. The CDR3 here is CATSRDRQGVGSPLHF. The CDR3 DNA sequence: TGTGCCACCAGCAGAGATCGGCAGGGGGTAGGTTCACCCCTCCACTTT.

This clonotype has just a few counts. The CDR3: CASSLAGTRPETQYF. The CDR3 nucleotides are TGTGCCAGCAGCTTGGCGGGGACGCGACCAGAGACCCAGTACTTC. The J gene is TRBJ2-5, the V gene TRBV5-4, with D tentatively TRBD1 or TRBD2 (5 bases each). Germline assignment: CDR1 SGHNT and CDR2 YYREEE (reference sequence). The CDR3 length is 15 residues. V lost 0 bases and J 4 bases, leaving 13 bases between the germline ends.

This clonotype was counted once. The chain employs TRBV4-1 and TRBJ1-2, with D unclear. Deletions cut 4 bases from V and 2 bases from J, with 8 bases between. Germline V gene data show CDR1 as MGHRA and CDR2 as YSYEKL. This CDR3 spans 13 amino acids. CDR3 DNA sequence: TGCGCCAGCAGCCTGAACGCGAACTATGGCTACACCTTC. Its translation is CASSLNANYGYTF.

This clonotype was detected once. CDR3 in amino acids: CASSLEPTEKLFF. The CDR3 coding sequence is TGCGCCAGCAGCTTAGAGCCTACTGAAAAACTGTTTTTT. This chain links TRBV5-1 with TRBJ1-4; no clear D. Germline lookup yields CDR1 SGHRS and CDR2 YFSETQ. The CDR3 covers 13 residues. V was cut by 2 bases and J by 7 bases, with 9 bases left in between. The complete variable domain, with remaining parts taken from reference TRBV5-1 and TRBJ1-4, reads KAGVTQTPRYLIKTRGQQVTLSCSPISGHRSVSWYQQTPGQGLQFLFEYFSETQRNKGNFPGRFSGRQFSNSRSEMNVSTLELGDSALYLCASSLEPTEKLFFGSGTQLSVL.

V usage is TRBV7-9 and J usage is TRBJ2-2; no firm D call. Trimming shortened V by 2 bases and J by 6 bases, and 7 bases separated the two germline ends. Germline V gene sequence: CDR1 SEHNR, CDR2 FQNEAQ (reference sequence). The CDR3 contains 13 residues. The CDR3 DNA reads TGTGCCAGCAGCTTATCGGGTCCCGGGGAGCTGTTTTTT. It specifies CASSLSGPGELFF.

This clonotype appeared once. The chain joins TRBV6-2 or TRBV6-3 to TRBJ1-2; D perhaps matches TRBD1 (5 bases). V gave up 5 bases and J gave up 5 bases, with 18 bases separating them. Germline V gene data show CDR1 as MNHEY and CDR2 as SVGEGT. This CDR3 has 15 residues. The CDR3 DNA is TGTGCCAGCAGTCCCGGGACCCCCGGGGGATATGGCTACACCTTC. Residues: CASSPGTPGGYGYTF.

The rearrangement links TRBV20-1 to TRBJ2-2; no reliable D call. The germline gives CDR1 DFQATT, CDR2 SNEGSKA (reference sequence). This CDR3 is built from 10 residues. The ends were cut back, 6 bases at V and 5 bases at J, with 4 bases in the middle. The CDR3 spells CSAKTGELFF. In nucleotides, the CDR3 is TGCAGTGCCAAAACCGGGGAGCTGTTTTTT.